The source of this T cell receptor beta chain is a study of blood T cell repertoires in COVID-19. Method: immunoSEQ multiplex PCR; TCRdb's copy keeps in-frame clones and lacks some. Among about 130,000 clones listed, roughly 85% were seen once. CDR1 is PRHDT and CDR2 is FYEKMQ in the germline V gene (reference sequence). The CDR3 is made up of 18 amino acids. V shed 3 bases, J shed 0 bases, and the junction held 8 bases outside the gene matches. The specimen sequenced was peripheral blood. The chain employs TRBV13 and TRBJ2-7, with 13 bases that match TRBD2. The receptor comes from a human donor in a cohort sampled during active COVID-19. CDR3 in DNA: TGTGCCAGCAGCTTCACGGGACTAGCGGGACCTAGCTCCTACGAGCAGTACGTC. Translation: CASSFTGLAGPSSYEQYV.